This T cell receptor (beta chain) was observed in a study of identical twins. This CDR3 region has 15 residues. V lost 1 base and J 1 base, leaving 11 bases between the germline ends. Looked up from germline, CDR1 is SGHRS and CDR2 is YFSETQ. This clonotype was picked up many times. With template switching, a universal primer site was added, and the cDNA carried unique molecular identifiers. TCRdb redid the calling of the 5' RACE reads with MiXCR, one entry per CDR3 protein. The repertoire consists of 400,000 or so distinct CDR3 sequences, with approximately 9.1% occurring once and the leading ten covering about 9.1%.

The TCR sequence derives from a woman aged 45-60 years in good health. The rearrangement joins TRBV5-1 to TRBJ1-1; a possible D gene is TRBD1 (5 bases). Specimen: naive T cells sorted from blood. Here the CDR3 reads CASSLPPTENTEAFF. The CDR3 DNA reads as TGCGCCAGCAGCTTGCCACCGACAGAGAACACTGAAGCTTTCTTT.